This T cell receptor beta chain appears in the sequencing data of a study of shared clonotypes between healthy human individuals. Study context: The study enrolled a couple of women and three men aged 18 to 49. The plates for each donor numbered three CD4 naive, three CD4 memory, two CD8 naive and one CD8 memory.

Study-level results: Memory subsets generally showed smaller estimated richness than naive subsets did.

Profiling relied on immunoSEQ multiplex PCR, and the TCRdb table lists in-frame clones only, not all of them. Counted here are roughly 1 million clones, roughly 80% occurring once; the ten biggest clones make up about 1.4%. About this clone: Antigen specificity is unknown.

The study enrolled healthy HIV-negative adults without recent acute infections or vaccinations as donors. This receptor was taken from a man younger than 35 in good health. Sequencing was done on a sample of memory CD4+ T cells sorted from blood. The subset was: CD45RA-negative fraction.

CDR3 residues: CASSKQEGISPLHF. CDR3 in DNA: TGTGCCAGCAGTAAACAGGAGGGGATTTCACCCCTCCACTTT. This chain links TRBV6-5 with TRBJ1-6, with TRBD1 as a possible D gene (5 bases). Germline-derived CDR1 and CDR2 are MNHEY and SVGAGI. The CDR3 loop spans 14 amino acids. The V gene lost 5 bases and the J gene lost 9 bases, with 14 bases spanning the gap.